This TCR beta chain was captured by sequencing in a study of blood T cell repertoires in COVID-19. Study-level background: Both acute and convalescent COVID-19 samples were obtained from the United States, Italy and Spain. T cells, B-cell-depleted T cells, or PBMCs supplied cDNA or gDNA.

Per the original methods: Using reference gene primer amplification, nucleated cell counts were estimated. TCRdb's table, derived via immunoSEQ multiplex PCR, lists solely in-frame clones and lacks some. V, J and clone size are those of that table, while D and trimming were read from the DNA. The table lists fewer than 250,000 clones, 70% to 90% of them singletons. The germline V gene has CDR1 SGHTA and CDR2 FQGTGA. V gave up 5 bases and J gave up 3 bases, with 9 bases separating them. CDR3 length: 13 residues. The sequenced material came from peripheral blood. This chain uses TRBV7-3 with TRBJ2-3, with D maybe TRBD1 (5 bases). This TCR came from a woman aged 65 to 85 with active or convalescent COVID-19. The CDR3 nucleotides are TGTGCCAGCAGCACCCGACAGACAGATACGCAGTATTTT. The encoded protein is CASSTRQTDTQYF.